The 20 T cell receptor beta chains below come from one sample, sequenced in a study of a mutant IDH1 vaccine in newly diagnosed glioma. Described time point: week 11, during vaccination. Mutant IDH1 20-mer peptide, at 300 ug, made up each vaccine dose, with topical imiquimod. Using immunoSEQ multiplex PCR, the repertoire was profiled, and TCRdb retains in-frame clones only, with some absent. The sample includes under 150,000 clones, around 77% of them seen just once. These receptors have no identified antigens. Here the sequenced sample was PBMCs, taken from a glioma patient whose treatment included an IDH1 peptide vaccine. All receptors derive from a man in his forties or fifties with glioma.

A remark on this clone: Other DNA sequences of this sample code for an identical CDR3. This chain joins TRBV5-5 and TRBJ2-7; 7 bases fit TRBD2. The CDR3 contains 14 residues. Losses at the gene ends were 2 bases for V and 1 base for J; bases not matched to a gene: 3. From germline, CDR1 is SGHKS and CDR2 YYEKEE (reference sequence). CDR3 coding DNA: TGTGCCAGCAGCTTCTCTAGCGGTTCCTACGAGCAGTACTTC. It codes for CASSFSSGSYEQYF.

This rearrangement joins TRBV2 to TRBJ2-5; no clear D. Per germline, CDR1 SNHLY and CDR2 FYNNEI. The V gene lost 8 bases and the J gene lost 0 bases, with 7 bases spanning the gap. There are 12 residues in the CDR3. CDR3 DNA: TGTGCCAGCGTAGGGTACCAAGAGACCCAGTACTTC. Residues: CASVGYQETQYF. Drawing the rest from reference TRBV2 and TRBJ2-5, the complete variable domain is EPEVTQTPSHQVTQMGQEVILRCVPISNHLYFYWYRQILGQKVEFLVSFYNNEISEKSEIFDDQFSVERPDGSNFTLKIRSTKLEDSAMYFCASVGYQETQYFGPGTRLLVL.

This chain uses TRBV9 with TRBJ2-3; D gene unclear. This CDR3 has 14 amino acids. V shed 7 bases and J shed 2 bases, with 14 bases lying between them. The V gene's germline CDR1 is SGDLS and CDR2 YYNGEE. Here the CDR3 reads CASARADPTDTQYF. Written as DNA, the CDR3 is TGTGCCAGCGCTCGCGCGGACCCCACAGATACGCAGTATTTT.

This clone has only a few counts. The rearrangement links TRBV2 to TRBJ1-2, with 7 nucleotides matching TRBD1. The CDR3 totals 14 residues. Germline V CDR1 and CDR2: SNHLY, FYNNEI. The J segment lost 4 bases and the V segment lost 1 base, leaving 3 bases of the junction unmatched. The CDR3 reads CASSEEDRFYGYTF. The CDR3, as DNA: TGTGCCAGCAGTGAAGAGGACAGGTTCTATGGCTACACCTTC.

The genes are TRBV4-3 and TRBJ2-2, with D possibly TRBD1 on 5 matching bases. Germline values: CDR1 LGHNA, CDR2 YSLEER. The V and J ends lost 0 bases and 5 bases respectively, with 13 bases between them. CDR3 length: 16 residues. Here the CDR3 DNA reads TGCGCCAGCAGCCAAGAGGCGGCAGGGAAGACCGGGGAGCTGTTTTTT. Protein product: CASSQEAAGKTGELFF.

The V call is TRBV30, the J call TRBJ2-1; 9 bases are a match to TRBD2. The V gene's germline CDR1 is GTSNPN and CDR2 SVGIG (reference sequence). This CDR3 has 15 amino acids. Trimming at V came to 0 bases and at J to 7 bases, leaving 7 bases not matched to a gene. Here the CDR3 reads CAWSVQTSGRNEQFF. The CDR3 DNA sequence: TGTGCCTGGAGTGTACAGACTAGCGGTAGGAATGAGCAGTTCTTC.

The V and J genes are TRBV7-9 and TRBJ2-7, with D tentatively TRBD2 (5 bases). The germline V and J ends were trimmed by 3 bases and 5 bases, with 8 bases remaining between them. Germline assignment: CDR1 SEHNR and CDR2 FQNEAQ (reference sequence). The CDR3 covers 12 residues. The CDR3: CASSLSGNEQYF. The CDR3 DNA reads TGTGCCAGCAGCTTGTCGGGGAACGAGCAGTACTTC.

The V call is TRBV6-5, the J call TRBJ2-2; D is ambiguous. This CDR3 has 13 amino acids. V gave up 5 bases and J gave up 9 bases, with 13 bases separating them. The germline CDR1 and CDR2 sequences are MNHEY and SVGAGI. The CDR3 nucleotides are TGTGCCAGCAGTAACCAACCGACCAGGGAGCTGTTTTTT. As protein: CASSNQPTRELFF.

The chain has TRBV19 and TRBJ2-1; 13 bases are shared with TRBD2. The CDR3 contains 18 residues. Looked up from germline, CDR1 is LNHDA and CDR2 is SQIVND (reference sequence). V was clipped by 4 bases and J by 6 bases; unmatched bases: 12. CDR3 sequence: CASSRPPLAGGASNEQFF. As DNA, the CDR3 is TGTGCCAGTAGTAGGCCTCCACTAGCGGGAGGGGCATCCAATGAGCAGTTCTTC.

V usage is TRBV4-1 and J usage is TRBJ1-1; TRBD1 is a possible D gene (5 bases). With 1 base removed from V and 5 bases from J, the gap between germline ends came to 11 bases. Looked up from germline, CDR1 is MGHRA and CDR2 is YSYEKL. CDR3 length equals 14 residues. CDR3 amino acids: CASSQAGRGTEAFF. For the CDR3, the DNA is TGCGCCAGCAGCCAAGCGGGGCGCGGGACTGAAGCTTTCTTT.

CDR3 region: CASSMTPGYPGELFF. The CDR3 nucleotides are TGTGCCAGTAGTATGACCCCCGGCTACCCCGGGGAGCTGTTTTTT. The chain is built from TRBV19 and TRBJ2-2; D gene unclear. Trimming cost V 3 bases and J 6 bases, with 14 bases left between them. There are 15 residues in the CDR3. Germline V CDR1 and CDR2: LNHDA, SQIVND (reference sequence). The full variable domain, rest sourced from reference TRBV19 and TRBJ2-2, is DGGITQSPKYLFRKEGQNVTLSCEQNLNHDAMYWYRQDPGQGLRLIYYSQIVNDFQKGDIAEGYSVSREKKESFPLTVTSAQKNPTAFYLCASSMTPGYPGELFFGEGSRLTVL.

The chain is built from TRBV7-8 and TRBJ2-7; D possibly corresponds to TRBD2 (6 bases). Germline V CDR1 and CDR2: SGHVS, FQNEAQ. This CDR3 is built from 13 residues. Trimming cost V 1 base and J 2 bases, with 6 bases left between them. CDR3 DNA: TGTGCCAGCAGCTTAGAGCGGGCCTACGAGCAGTACTTC. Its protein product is CASSLERAYEQYF.

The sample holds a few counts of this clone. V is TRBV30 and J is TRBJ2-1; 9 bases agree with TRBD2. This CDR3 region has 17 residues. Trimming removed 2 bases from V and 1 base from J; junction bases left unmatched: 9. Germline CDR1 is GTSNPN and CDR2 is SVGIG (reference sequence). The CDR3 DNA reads TGTGCCTGGAGTTCCCGGGGGCTAGCGGGGTCCTACAATGAGCAGTTCTTC. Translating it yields CAWSSRGLAGSYNEQFF.

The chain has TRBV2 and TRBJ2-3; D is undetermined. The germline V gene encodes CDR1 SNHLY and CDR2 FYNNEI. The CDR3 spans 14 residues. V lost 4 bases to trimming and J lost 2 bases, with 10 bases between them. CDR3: CASSADRVTDTQYF. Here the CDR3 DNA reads TGTGCCAGCAGTGCGGACCGTGTCACAGATACGCAGTATTTT.

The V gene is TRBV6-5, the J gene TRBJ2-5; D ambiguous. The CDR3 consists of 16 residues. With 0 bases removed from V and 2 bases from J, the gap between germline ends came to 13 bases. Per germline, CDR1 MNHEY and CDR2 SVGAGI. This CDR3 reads CASSYSGRVEQETQYF. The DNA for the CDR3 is TGTGCCAGCAGTTACTCTGGAAGGGTGGAACAAGAGACCCAGTACTTC.

CDR3 sequence reads: CASSQDTPGEDEQFF. DNA for the CDR3: TGTGCCAGCAGCCAAGATACACCGGGAGAAGATGAGCAGTTCTTC. The chain combines TRBV4-2 with TRBJ2-1, with D maybe TRBD2 (6 bases). The CDR3 totals 15 residues. V shed 0 bases and J shed 8 bases, with 14 bases lying between them. The germline gives CDR1 LGHNA, CDR2 YNFKEQ.

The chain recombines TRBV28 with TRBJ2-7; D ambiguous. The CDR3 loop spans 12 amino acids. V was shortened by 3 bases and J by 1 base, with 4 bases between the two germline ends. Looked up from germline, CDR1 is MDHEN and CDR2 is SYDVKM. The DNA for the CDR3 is TGTGCCAGCAGTTTTCGGTCCTACGAGCAGTACTTC. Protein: CASSFRSYEQYF. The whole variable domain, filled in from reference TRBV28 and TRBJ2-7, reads DVKVTQSSRYLVKRTGEKVFLECVQDMDHENMFWYRQDPGLGLRLIYFSYDVKMKEKGDIPEGYSVSREKKERFSLILESASTNQTSMYLCASSFRSYEQYFGPGTRLTVT.

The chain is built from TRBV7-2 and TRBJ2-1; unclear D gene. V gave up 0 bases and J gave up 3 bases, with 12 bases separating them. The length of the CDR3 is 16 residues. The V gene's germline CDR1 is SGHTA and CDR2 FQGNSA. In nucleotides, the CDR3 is TGTGCCAGCAGCTTAGCTATCCCGAGGCGCTACAATGAGCAGTTCTTC. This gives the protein CASSLAIPRRYNEQFF.

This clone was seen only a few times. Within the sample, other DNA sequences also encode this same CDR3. The CDR3 nucleotides are TGTGCCAGCAGTGAGGGCCACTCCTACGAGCAGTACTTC. It encodes CASSEGHSYEQYF. The gene calls are TRBV2 and TRBJ2-7; D is undetermined. Germline assignment: CDR1 SNHLY and CDR2 FYNNEI. The CDR3 is 13 amino acids. Trimming removed 3 bases at V and 0 bases at J, with 6 bases between.

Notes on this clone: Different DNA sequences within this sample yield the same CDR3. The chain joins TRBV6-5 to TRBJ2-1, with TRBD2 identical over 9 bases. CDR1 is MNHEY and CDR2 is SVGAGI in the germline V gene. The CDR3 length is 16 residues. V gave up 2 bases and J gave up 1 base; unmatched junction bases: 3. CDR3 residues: CASSYGLAGSYNEQFF. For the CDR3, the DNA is TGTGCCAGCAGTTACGGTCTAGCGGGGTCCTACAATGAGCAGTTCTTC.